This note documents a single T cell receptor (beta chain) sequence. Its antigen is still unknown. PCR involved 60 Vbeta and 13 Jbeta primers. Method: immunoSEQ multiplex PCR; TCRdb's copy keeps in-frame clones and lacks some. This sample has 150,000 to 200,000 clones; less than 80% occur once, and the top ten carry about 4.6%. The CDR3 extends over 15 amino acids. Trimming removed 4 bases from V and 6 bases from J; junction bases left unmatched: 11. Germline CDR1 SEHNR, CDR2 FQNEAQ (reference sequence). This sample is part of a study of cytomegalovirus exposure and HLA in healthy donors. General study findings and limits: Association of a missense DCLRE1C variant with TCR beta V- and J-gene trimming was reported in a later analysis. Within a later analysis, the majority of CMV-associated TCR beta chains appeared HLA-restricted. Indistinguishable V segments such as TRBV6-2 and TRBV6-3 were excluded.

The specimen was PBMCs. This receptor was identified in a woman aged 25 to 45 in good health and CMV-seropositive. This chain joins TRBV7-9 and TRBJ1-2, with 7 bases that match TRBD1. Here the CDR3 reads CASSSQMTGRHGYTF. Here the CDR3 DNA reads TGTGCCAGCAGCTCCCAGATGACAGGGCGACATGGCTACACCTTC.